Given below is one T cell receptor beta chain in context. No antigen is known for it. This sample was included in a study of regulatory dendritic cells for organ transplantation. Study details: On day 6, the dendritic cells were exposed to LPS.

Overall study results and limits: Memory CD8+ clonal expansion seemed more limited with regulatory than mature dendritic cells. Naive CD4+ and CD8+ repertoires were highly diverse; memory CD8+ was most oligoclonal.

Clones were read by immunoSEQ multiplex PCR, and TCRdb kept only the in-frame ones, dropping some. The sample carries 13,000 or so clones, about three fifths recorded once. Allogeneic regulatory or mature dendritic cells were co-cultured for 5 days with CFSE-labeled sorted T cells at 1:10. Naive CD45RA+ and memory CD45RO+ CD4+ or CD8+ T cells were FACS-sorted. The CDR3 contains 13 residues. Trimming cost V 0 bases and J 8 bases, with 9 bases left between them. Germline CDR1 reads SGDLS; CDR2 reads YYNGEE. The material sequenced was naive CD8+ T cells from blood cultured with dendritic cells. Subset specified: CD45RA+ naive T cells. The V gene is TRBV9, the J gene TRBJ2-1; TRBD2 might be the D (7 bases). The TCR comes from a human donor in good health. DNA of the CDR3: TGTGCCAGCAGCGTAGAAGGGGGGGATGAGCAGTTCTTC. Its protein is CASSVEGGDEQFF.